The 7 T cell receptor beta chains given below trace back to one sample, sequenced in a study of T-cell reconstitution after alpha-beta-depleted transplantation in children. Unique molecular identifiers tagged the TCRbeta library. TCRdb passed the PCR reads through MiXCR, listing each CDR3 protein once. The sample consists of roughly 82,000 distinct CDR3 sequences, 13% to 15% of them appearing once. Sequences were derived from PBMCs, mostly from graft donor cells, sampled 180 days after TCRalphabeta/CD19-depleted stem cell transplant. These receptors were collected from a male patient aged 2 to 10 who had a stem cell transplant for acute lymphoblastic leukemia, so the T cells may come from the graft donor.

This clonotype was observed a handful of times. DNA for the CDR3: TGTGCCAGTACGAGGGGGGGAGTCGGTGAGCAGTTCTTC. As protein: CASTRGGVGEQFF. The V call is TRBV6-5, the J call TRBJ2-1, with TRBD2 as a possible D gene (7 bases). The germline V gene encodes CDR1 MNHEY and CDR2 SVGAGI. The V gene lost 9 bases and the J gene lost 9 bases, with 18 bases spanning the gap. CDR3 size: 13 residues.

This clonotype was counted ten times or more. This chain links TRBV27 with TRBJ2-5, with D tentatively TRBD2 (6 bases). Germline values: CDR1 MNHEY, CDR2 SMNVEV (reference sequence). V lost 7 bases and J 8 bases, leaving 14 bases between the germline ends. This CDR3 spans 12 amino acids. The CDR3 bases are TGTGCCAGCAAGAGGAGGGTCCCCACCCAGTACTTC. This sequence encodes CASKRRVPTQYF.

V is TRBV5-4 and J is TRBJ2-6; D unclear. The V end lost 0 bases, the J end lost 6 bases, and 4 bases lay between the germline ends. The germline V gene encodes CDR1 SGHNT and CDR2 YYREEE (reference sequence). The CDR3 loop spans 13 amino acids. The CDR3, as DNA: TGTGCCAGCAGCTTGGGGGAGGCCAACGTCCTGACTTTC. This gives the protein CASSLGEANVLTF.

A single count supports this clonotype. This chain connects TRBV6-5 to TRBJ2-7; perhaps D is TRBD1 or TRBD2 (5 bases each). V was shortened by 4 bases and J by 5 bases, with 18 bases between the two germline ends. Germline V gene data show CDR1 as MNHEY and CDR2 as SVGAGI. There are 15 residues in the CDR3. The CDR3 region has the DNA TGTGCCAGCAGTTGGGGACCGGCTAGCAACGACGAGCAGTACTTC. Translating gives CASSWGPASNDEQYF.

J is TRBJ2-1 and V is TRBV4-2; 9 bases map to TRBD2. Germline V gene sequence: CDR1 LGHNA, CDR2 YNFKEQ. V was clipped by 5 bases and J by 4 bases; unmatched bases: 12. This CDR3 comprises 17 residues. DNA of the CDR3: TGTGCCAGCAGCGGATCGGAACTAGCGGGCTTGTACAATGAGCAGTTCTTC. Encoded protein: CASSGSELAGLYNEQFF.

This clonotype was seen at least ten times. The chain carries TRBV5-1 and TRBJ2-3; TRBD2 matches at 8 bases. From germline, CDR1 is SGHRS and CDR2 YFSETQ. CDR3 length equals 17 residues. V lost 0 bases, J lost 3 bases, and 9 bases stayed unmatched. This chain's CDR3 is CASSLAAGARGTDTQYF. As DNA, the CDR3 is TGCGCCAGCAGCTTGGCAGCGGGAGCCCGAGGGACAGATACGCAGTATTTT.

V usage is TRBV6-5 and J usage is TRBJ1-4; a possible D gene is TRBD1 (5 bases). Trimming shortened V by 2 bases and J by 7 bases, and 17 bases separated the two germline ends. The CDR3 is 16 amino acids. Germline values: CDR1 MNHEY, CDR2 SVGAGI. The CDR3 protein is CASSYHWTRQGEKLFF. The CDR3 DNA is TGTGCCAGCAGTTACCATTGGACTCGGCAGGGTGAAAAACTGTTTTTT.